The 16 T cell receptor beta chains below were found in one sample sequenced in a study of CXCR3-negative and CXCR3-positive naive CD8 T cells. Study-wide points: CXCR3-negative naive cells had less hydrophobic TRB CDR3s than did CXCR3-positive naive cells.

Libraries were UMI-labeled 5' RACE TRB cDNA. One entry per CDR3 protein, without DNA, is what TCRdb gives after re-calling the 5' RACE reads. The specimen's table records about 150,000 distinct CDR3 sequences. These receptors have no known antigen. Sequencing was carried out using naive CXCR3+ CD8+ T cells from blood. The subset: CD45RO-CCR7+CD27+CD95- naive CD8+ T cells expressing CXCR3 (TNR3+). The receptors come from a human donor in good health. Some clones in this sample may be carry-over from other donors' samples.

The chain's CDR3 is CASSLMLRVANQPQHF. This chain connects TRBV5-1 to TRBJ1-5; the TRBD1 assignment by TCRdb is unverifiable without DNA. Germline CDR1 and CDR2: SGHRS and YFSETQ. The CDR3 sequence is 16 residues long. Drawing the rest from reference TRBV5-1 and TRBJ1-5, the complete variable domain is KAGVTQTPRYLIKTRGQQVTLSCSPISGHRSVSWYQQTPGQGLQFLFEYFSETQRNKGNFPGRFSGRQFSNSRSEMNVSTLELGDSALYLCASSLMLRVANQPQHFGDGTRLSIL.

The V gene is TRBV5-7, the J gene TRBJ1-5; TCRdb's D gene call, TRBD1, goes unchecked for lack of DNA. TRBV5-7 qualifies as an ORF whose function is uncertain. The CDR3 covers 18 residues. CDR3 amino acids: CASSAGAGISAGNQPQHF.

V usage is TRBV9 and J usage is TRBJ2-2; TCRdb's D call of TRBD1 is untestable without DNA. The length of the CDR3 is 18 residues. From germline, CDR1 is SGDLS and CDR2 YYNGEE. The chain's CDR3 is CASSVEWDRGSNTGELFF.

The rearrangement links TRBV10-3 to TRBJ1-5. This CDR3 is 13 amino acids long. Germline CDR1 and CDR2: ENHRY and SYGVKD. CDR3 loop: CAISEEPNQPQHF.

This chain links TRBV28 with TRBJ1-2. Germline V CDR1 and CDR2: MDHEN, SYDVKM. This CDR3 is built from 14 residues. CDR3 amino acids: CASSPEADLYGYTF.

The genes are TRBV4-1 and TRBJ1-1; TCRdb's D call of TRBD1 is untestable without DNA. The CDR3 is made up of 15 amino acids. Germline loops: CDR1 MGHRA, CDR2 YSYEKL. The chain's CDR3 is CASRDEMGGGTEAFF.

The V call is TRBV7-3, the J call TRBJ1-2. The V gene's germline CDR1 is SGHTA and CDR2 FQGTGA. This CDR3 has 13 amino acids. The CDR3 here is CASSFSTDYGYTF.

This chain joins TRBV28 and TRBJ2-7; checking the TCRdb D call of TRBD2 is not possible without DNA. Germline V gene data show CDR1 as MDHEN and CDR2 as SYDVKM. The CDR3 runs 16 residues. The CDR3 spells CASSLAGGPPGNEQYF.

CDR3 loop: CASSSSGTGVYLLREQYF. V usage is TRBV27 and J usage is TRBJ2-7; TCRdb proposes TRBD1, but this gene call is untestable without DNA. This CDR3 has 18 amino acids. The V gene's germline CDR1 is MNHEY and CDR2 SMNVEV (reference sequence).

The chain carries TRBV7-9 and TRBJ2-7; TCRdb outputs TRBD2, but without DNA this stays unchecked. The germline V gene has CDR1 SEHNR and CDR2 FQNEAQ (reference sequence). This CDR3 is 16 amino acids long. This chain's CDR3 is CASSSKGASGMYEQYF.

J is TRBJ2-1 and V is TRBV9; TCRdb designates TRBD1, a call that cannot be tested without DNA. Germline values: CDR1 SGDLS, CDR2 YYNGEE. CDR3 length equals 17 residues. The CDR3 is CASRVNDRDLSYNEQFF.

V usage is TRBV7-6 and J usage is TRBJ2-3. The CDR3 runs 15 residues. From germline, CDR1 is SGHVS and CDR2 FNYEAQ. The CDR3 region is CASSLSVVDTDTQYF.

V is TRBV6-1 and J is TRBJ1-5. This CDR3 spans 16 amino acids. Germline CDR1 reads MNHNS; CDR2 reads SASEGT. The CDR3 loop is CASSEPVGGYNQPQHF.

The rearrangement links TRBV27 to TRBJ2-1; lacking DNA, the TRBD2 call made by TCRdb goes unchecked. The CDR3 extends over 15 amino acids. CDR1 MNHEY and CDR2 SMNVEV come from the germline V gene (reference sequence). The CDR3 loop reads CASSLKGRRTDEQFF.

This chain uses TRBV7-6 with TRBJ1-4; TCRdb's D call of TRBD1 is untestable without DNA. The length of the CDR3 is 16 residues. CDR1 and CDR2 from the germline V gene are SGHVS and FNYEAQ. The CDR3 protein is CASSPAPGPAIAKLFF.

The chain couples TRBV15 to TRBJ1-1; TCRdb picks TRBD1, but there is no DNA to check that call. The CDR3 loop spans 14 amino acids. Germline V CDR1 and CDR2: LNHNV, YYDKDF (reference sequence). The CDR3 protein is CATSRRTPGTEAFF.